One sample yielded the 2 T cell receptor beta chains listed below, sequenced in a study of Graves' ophthalmopathy and Graves' hyperthyroidism. Transcripts of RNA were the source for amplifying TCR beta CDR3 regions. An opening RT-PCR round employed HTBI primers and preceded a second-round multiplex PCR. A single record per CDR3 protein comes from TCRdb applying MiXCR to the multiplex PCR reads. The sample holds roughly 400,000 distinct CDR3 sequences; approximately 20% are singletons and the top ten take about 1.4%. The source material was peripheral blood. These receptors came from a woman younger than 35 with Graves' ophthalmopathy.

The table lists this clonotype with many counts. The chain is built from TRBV20-1 and TRBJ1-1, with D hard to call. The CDR3 runs to 16 residues. Germline CDR1 and CDR2: DFQATT and SNEGSKA (reference sequence). The ends were cut back, 4 bases at V and 4 bases at J, with 22 bases in the middle. CDR3 residues: CSANPITGVRGTEAFF. In nucleotides, the CDR3 is TGCAGTGCTAACCCAATTACTGGGGTTCGGGGCACTGAAGCTTTCTTT.

This clonotype was seen repeatedly, ten times or more. The V and J genes are TRBV10-1 and TRBJ1-1, with TRBD1 matching over 7 bases. Losses at the gene ends were 3 bases for V and 6 bases for J; bases not matched to a gene: 4. Per germline, CDR1 WNHNN and CDR2 SYGVQD (reference sequence). The CDR3 runs to 13 residues. For the CDR3, the DNA is TGCGCCAGCAGTGACAGGGGGGAACCTGAAGCTTTCTTT. It codes for CASSDRGEPEAFF.